The rows below give T cell receptor beta chains drawn from one sample of a study of spatial heterogeneity in lung cancer. MiXCR, applied by TCRdb to the 5' RACE reads, yields one record per CDR3 protein. Of some 7,200 distinct CDR3 sequences in the sample, approximately 9.9% were seen once. The sample in question was normal lung tissue next to the tumor, obtained at surgery. Receptors originate from a male donor with early-stage non-small cell lung cancer. Each CDR3 is given with its conserved first and last residue. A D gene is named only where the DNA matches it firmly. The size of a clone is reported for some rows only, either as once, few or many, or as a class for expanded clones.

d_call | j_call | v_call | clone_size | cdr3_aa | cdr3_nt
- | TRBJ1-5 | TRBV5-6 | many | CASSLRWSGGQGQPQHF | TGTGCCAGCAGCTTGAGGTGGAGCGGGGGCCAGGGTCAGCCCCAGCATTTT
TRBD1 | TRBJ2-5 | TRBV7-9 | many | CASSSDRVLPETQYF | TGTGCCAGCAGTTCGGACAGGGTTCTCCCAGAGACCCAGTACTTC
- | TRBJ1-5 | TRBV7-2 | many | CASSLVPTSNQPQHF | TGTGCCAGCAGCTTAGTTCCCACGAGCAATCAGCCCCAGCATTTT
TRBD2 | TRBJ2-3 | TRBV7-9 | large | CASSFSRLAGVGGTQYF | TGTGCCAGCAGCTTCAGCCGACTAGCGGGTGTCGGAGGGACGCAGTATTTT
- | TRBJ2-2 | TRBV5-4 | - | CASSLGGGRAGELFF | TGTGCCAGCAGCTTGGGAGGGGGAAGGGCCGGGGAGCTGTTTTTT
- | TRBJ2-4 | TRBV7-2 | many | CASSLAGKNIQYF | TGTGCCAGCAGCTTAGCGGGCAAAAACATTCAGTACTTC
- | TRBJ2-6 | TRBV7-8 | - | CASSPGWHSGANVLTF | TGTGCCAGCAGCCCTGGGTGGCACTCTGGGGCCAACGTCCTGACTTTC
- | TRBJ1-5 | TRBV6-5 | many | CASSFNSNQPQHF | TGTGCCAGCAGTTTCAATAGCAATCAGCCCCAGCATTTT
- | TRBJ2-7 | TRBV5-1 | many | CASSQHDRSYEQYF | TGCGCCAGCAGCCAACACGATAGAAGCTACGAGCAGTACTTC
TRBD2 | TRBJ2-1 | TRBV20-1 | many | CSGTDSGSHNEQFF | TGCAGTGGGACTGATAGCGGGAGCCACAATGAGCAGTTCTTC
- | TRBJ1-2 | TRBV4-3 | many | CASSQSRGLEGYTF | TGCGCCAGCAGCCAGAGTCGGGGTTTGGAAGGCTACACCTTC
TRBD2 | TRBJ2-3 | TRBV19 | medium-sized | CASSPYGAGSTDTQYF | TGTGCCAGTAGTCCCTATGGAGCGGGGAGCACAGATACGCAGTATTTT
TRBD1 | TRBJ1-4 | TRBV6-1 | many | CASGRTGREEKLFF | TGTGCCAGCGGTCGGACAGGTCGGGAGGAAAAACTGTTTTTT
- | TRBJ1-1 | TRBV28 | many | CASSFGGAGTEAFF | TGTGCCAGCAGTTTTGGGGGGGCTGGGACTGAAGCTTTCTTT
TRBD1 | TRBJ1-6 | TRBV20-1 | many | CSALTSGQGHSPLHF | TGCAGTGCGCTTACTTCGGGACAGGGACATTCACCCCTCCACTTT
- | TRBJ2-3 | TRBV7-3 | many | CASSRHVRGEGADTQYF | TGTGCCAGCAGCCGCCACGTCCGGGGCGAGGGAGCAGATACGCAGTATTTT
TRBD1 | TRBJ1-4 | TRBV6-5 | - | CASSKSGGSGEKLFF | TGTGCCAGCAGTAAATCAGGGGGCTCGGGTGAAAAACTGTTTTTT
- | TRBJ1-1 | TRBV18 | many | CASSPDTNTEAFF | TGTGCCAGCTCACCGGACACGAACACTGAAGCTTTCTTT
- | TRBJ1-3 | TRBV7-9 | many | CASSLEYSSGNTIYF | TGTGCCAGCAGCTTAGAATACAGTTCTGGAAACACCATATATTTT
- | TRBJ2-3 | TRBV7-2 | many | CASSLGGADTQYF | TGTGCCAGCAGCCTAGGGGGTGCAGATACGCAGTATTTT
- | TRBJ2-2 | TRBV30 | many | CAWGSLSRFRKGNAGELFF | TGTGCCTGGGGTTCCCTGAGTAGGTTCAGGAAGGGGAACGCCGGGGAGCTGTTTTTT
- | TRBJ2-7 | TRBV20-1 | many | CSAREGTGDYEQYF | TGCAGTGCTAGAGAGGGGACGGGGGACTACGAGCAGTACTTC
TRBD1 | TRBJ1-2 | TRBV9 | many | CASSGTGEGGYTF | TGTGCCAGCAGCGGCACAGGGGAGGGTGGCTACACCTTC
- | TRBJ2-7 | TRBV27 | medium-sized | CASGLGREEQYF | TGTGCCAGCGGGCTAGGAAGGGAGGAGCAGTACTTC
- | TRBJ2-7 | TRBV12-3/TRBV12-4 | many | CASSIWRGGDEQYF | TGTGCCAGCAGTATCTGGCGTGGGGGTGACGAGCAGTACTTC
- | TRBJ1-2 | TRBV27 | many | CASSLTGRLGYTF | TGTGCCAGCAGTCTTACAGGGCGTCTCGGCTACACCTTC
- | TRBJ2-1 | TRBV7-2 | many | CASSLLMYNEQFF | TGTGCCAGCAGCCTCCTAATGTACAATGAGCAGTTCTTC
TRBD2 | TRBJ2-3 | TRBV18 | medium-sized | CASSPQERGDPQDTQYF | TGTGCCAGCTCACCCCAGGAGCGGGGGGACCCTCAGGATACGCAGTATTTT
TRBD1 | TRBJ2-7 | TRBV7-9 | medium-sized | CASSLGQPYEQYF | TGTGCCAGCAGCCTGGGACAGCCATACGAGCAGTACTTC
TRBD2 | TRBJ2-3 | TRBV7-9 | many | CASSLASSGASTDTQYF | TGTGCCAGCAGCTTAGCATCGAGCGGGGCCTCCACAGATACGCAGTATTTT
TRBD1 | TRBJ2-5 | TRBV11-2 | many | CASSTFTGGPQETQYF | TGTGCCAGCAGCACGTTCACAGGGGGCCCCCAAGAGACCCAGTACTTC
TRBD2 | TRBJ2-2 | TRBV15 | many | CATSRGGLDSTGELFF | TGTGCCACCAGCAGAGGGGGACTAGACAGTACCGGGGAGCTGTTTTTT
- | TRBJ1-2 | TRBV20-1 | - | CSAGGWIHYGYTF | TGCAGTGCTGGGGGGTGGATCCACTATGGCTACACCTTC
- | TRBJ1-1 | TRBV18 | many | CASSPSLTEFNTEAFF | TGTGCCAGCTCACCATCCTTGACCGAATTTAACACTGAAGCTTTCTTT
TRBD2 | TRBJ2-5 | TRBV7-2 | many | CASSTGLAALETQYF | TGTGCCAGCAGCACGGGACTAGCGGCCTTGGAGACCCAGTACTTC
- | TRBJ1-1 | TRBV29-1 | many | CSVAGGGVASENTEAFF | TGCAGCGTTGCCGGGGGGGGTGTTGCCTCGGAGAACACTGAAGCTTTCTTT
- | TRBJ2-7 | TRBV10-3 | many | CAISDRYEQYF | TGTGCCATCAGTGACAGGTACGAGCAGTACTTC
- | TRBJ1-1 | TRBV2 | many | CASTEGDTLGTEAFF | TGTGCCAGCACCGAGGGGGACACCCTGGGGACTGAAGCTTTCTTT
- | TRBJ1-1 | TRBV5-1 | large | CASSDVQVSNTEAFF | TGCGCCAGCAGTGACGTACAGGTTTCGAACACTGAAGCTTTCTTT
- | TRBJ2-1 | TRBV20-1 | medium-sized | CSASGFIYNEQFF | TGCAGTGCTAGCGGGTTCATCTACAATGAGCAGTTCTTC
TRBD2 | TRBJ2-3 | TRBV12-3/TRBV12-4 | many | CASSALGGGAVDTQYF | TGTGCCAGCAGTGCTCTAGGCGGGGGGGCCGTAGATACGCAGTATTTT
- | TRBJ2-1 | TRBV4-3 | many | CASSQDSRSYNEQFF | TGCGCCAGCAGCCAAGACTCTCGCTCCTACAATGAGCAGTTCTTC
TRBD2 | TRBJ2-5 | TRBV7-2 | medium-sized | CASTWTSGAKETQYF | TGTGCCAGCACCTGGACTAGCGGGGCAAAAGAGACCCAGTACTTC
TRBD1 | TRBJ2-7 | TRBV6-2/TRBV6-3 | - | CASSRGTGETEQYF | TGTGCCAGCAGTCGCGGGACAGGGGAGACAGAGCAGTACTTC
TRBD1 | TRBJ2-5 | TRBV20-1 | many | CSATRTGTGKTQYF | TGCAGTGCAACTCGGACAGGCACAGGGAAGACCCAGTACTTC